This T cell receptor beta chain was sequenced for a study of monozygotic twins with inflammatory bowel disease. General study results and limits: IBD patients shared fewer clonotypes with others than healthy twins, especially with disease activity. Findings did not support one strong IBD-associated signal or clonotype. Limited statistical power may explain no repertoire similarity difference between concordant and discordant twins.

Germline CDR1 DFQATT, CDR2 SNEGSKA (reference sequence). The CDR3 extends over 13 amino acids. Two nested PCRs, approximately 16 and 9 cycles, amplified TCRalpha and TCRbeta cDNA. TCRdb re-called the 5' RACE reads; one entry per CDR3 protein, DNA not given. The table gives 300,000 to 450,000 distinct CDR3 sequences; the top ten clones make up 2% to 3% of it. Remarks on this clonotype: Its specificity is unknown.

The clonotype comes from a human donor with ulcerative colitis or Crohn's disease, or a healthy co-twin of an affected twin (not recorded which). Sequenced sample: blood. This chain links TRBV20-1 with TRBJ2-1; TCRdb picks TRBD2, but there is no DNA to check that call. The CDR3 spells CSLAGLSYNEQFF.